Below are 10 T cell receptor beta chains sequenced from a single sample in a study of T-cell memory formation after mild COVID-19. TCRdb fed the 5' RACE reads into MiXCR, producing one record per CDR3 protein. In the table there are fewer than 200,000 distinct CDR3 sequences, about 18% of which are singletons. The sample comprised PBMCs or a T cell subset sorted from them (not recorded which). The receptors originated from a man aged 18 to 29 who had mild COVID-19 (a few samples of this study predate the infection). Cell type and time point are not known.

This chain connects TRBV7-3 to TRBJ2-2, with TRBD1 matching 7 bases. The germline V gene encodes CDR1 SGHTA and CDR2 FQGTGA. This CDR3 has 14 amino acids. J lost 7 bases, V lost 3 bases, and 5 bases had no gene match. CDR3 amino acids: CASSFFTGVGELFF. The CDR3 bases are TGTGCCAGCAGCTTTTTTACAGGGGTCGGGGAGCTGTTTTTT.

This clonotype has more than one count but fewer than ten. CDR3 nucleotide sequence: TGTGCCATCAGTGAGGGGGTTCGCAATCAGCCCCAGCATTTT. This translates into CAISEGVRNQPQHF. This chain uses TRBV10-3 with TRBJ1-5; no definite D call. Germline V gene lookup returns CDR1 ENHRY and CDR2 SYGVKD. Trimming shortened V by 2 bases and J by 2 bases, and 7 bases separated the two germline ends. CDR3 length: 14 residues.

The chain carries TRBV6-1 and TRBJ2-3; TRBD2 agrees at 8 bases. This CDR3 is built from 18 residues. V dropped 7 bases and J dropped 1; count of bases not matched to a gene: 16. Germline CDR1 and CDR2: MNHNS and SASEGT. The CDR3 DNA follows: TGTGCCAGCACCCTAACCACCTCCGGGACTAGAGGCACAGATACGCAGTATTTT. The encoded protein is CASTLTTSGTRGTDTQYF.

The chain combines TRBV20-1 with TRBJ2-3; TRBD1 agrees at 8 bases. Unmatched junction bases numbered 7, after V lost 5 bases and J lost 3 bases. The germline gives CDR1 DFQATT, CDR2 SNEGSKA (reference sequence). The CDR3 totals 14 residues. CDR3 coding DNA: TGCAGTGCTGATACAGGGGGACGGACAGATACGCAGTATTTT. Its protein product is CSADTGGRTDTQYF.

This chain joins TRBV4-3 and TRBJ2-3; TRBD2 is a possible D gene (5 bases). Between the trimmed V and J ends, which lost 2 bases and 3 bases, there was a span of 12 bases. CDR3 length: 15 residues. In germline, CDR1 is LGHNA, CDR2 YSLEER. In DNA form, the CDR3 reads TGCGCCAGCAGCCAACGGACTGGGGTAACAGATACGCAGTATTTT. The encoded protein is CASSQRTGVTDTQYF.

This chain links TRBV20-1 with TRBJ1-5; D gene unclear. Trimming removed 5 bases at V and 5 bases at J, with 19 bases between. The CDR3 extends over 15 amino acids. From germline, CDR1 is DFQATT and CDR2 SNEGSKA (reference sequence). The CDR3 protein is CSARFAKFADQPQHF. DNA for the CDR3: TGCAGTGCTCGGTTCGCGAAATTCGCCGATCAGCCCCAGCATTTT.

The V and J genes are TRBV6-5 and TRBJ1-3; unclear D gene. The CDR3 consists of 15 residues. The V end was cut by 3 bases, the J end by 0 bases, with 9 bases between. Germline assignment: CDR1 MNHEY and CDR2 SVGAGI. The CDR3 spells CASSYSVYSGNTIYF. DNA for the CDR3: TGTGCCAGCAGTTATTCAGTTTACTCTGGAAACACCATATATTTT.

This clonotype was counted only a few times. V and J are TRBV12-3 or TRBV12-4 and TRBJ2-3; no definite D call. This CDR3 region has 13 residues. Trimming left V 8 bases short and J 4 bases short, with 13 bases between. The CDR3 region has the DNA TGTGCCAGCCGTAAGGTCGTCCCAGATACGCAGTATTTT. It encodes CASRKVVPDTQYF.

This chain links TRBV4-2 with TRBJ1-4, with a possible D match to TRBD1 (6 bases). V was trimmed by 0 bases and J by 3 bases, leaving 14 bases between them. Germline CDR1 LGHNA, CDR2 YNFKEQ. This CDR3 spans 17 amino acids. The CDR3: CASSQDTGYGPNEKLFF. For the CDR3, the DNA is TGTGCCAGCAGCCAAGATACAGGGTACGGACCTAATGAAAAACTGTTTTTT.

This clonotype has a handful of counts. The chain uses TRBV19 and TRBJ1-5; D is uncertain. The V gene lost 5 bases and the J gene lost 1 base, with 9 bases spanning the gap. The CDR3 has 14 amino acids. Germline CDR1 LNHDA, CDR2 SQIVND (reference sequence). The CDR3 sequence: CASSDGRSNQPQHF. CDR3 nucleotides: TGTGCCAGTAGTGACGGACGGAGCAATCAGCCCCAGCATTTT. Using reference TRBV19 and TRBJ1-5 for the parts outside the CDR3, the full variable domain is DGGITQSPKYLFRKEGQNVTLSCEQNLNHDAMYWYRQDPGQGLRLIYYSQIVNDFQKGDIAEGYSVSREKKESFPLTVTSAQKNPTAFYLCASSDGRSNQPQHFGDGTRLSIL.